The 13 T cell receptor beta chains presented below share a single source sample, sequenced in a study of radiotherapy plus CTLA-4 blockade in lung cancer. The protocol was immunoSEQ multiplex PCR, while the TCRdb copy is restricted to in-frame clones and leaves out a portion. Altogether approximately 94,000 clones are present, about four fifths being singletons, with the ten largest covering 25%. The material sequenced was peripheral blood, taken from a patient treated with radiotherapy plus ipilimumab. These receptors were taken from a human donor with non-small cell lung cancer that progressed on radiotherapy plus ipilimumab.

The rearrangement uses TRBV2 and TRBJ1-1; no definite D call. CDR3 size: 16 residues. V was trimmed by 6 bases and J by 1 base, leaving 18 bases between them. CDR1 and CDR2 (germline): SNHLY, FYNNEI. CDR3 sequence (DNA): TGTGCCAGCAGAACGGGGAGGACTGTCCGGAACACTGAAGCTTTCTTT. It codes for CASRTGRTVRNTEAFF. Variable domain in full (rest from reference TRBV2 and TRBJ1-1): EPEVTQTPSHQVTQMGQEVILRCVPISNHLYFYWYRQILGQKVEFLVSFYNNEISEKSEIFDDQFSVERPDGSNFTLKIRSTKLEDSAMYFCASRTGRTVRNTEAFFGQGTRLTVV.

The gene calls are TRBV10-2 and TRBJ2-3, with D maybe TRBD1 (6 bases). The germline V and J ends were trimmed by 7 bases and 2 bases, with 10 bases remaining between them. The CDR3 contains 13 residues. From germline, CDR1 is WSHSY and CDR2 SAAADI. The CDR3 region is CASTGTNTDTQYF. CDR3 sequence (DNA): TGCGCCAGCACGGGGACAAACACAGATACGCAGTATTTT.

This clone was seen once. The chain has TRBV28 and TRBJ2-4, with D perhaps TRBD1 (6 bases). The CDR3 is made up of 14 amino acids. The V and J ends lost 6 bases and 5 bases respectively, with 14 bases between them. The V gene's germline CDR1 is MDHEN and CDR2 SYDVKM. For the CDR3, the DNA is TGTGCCAGCAGCTCCTCAACAGGGCAAAACATTCAGTACTTC. Its translation: CASSSSTGQNIQYF.

The J gene is TRBJ1-4, the V gene TRBV6-5, with D unclear. From germline, CDR1 is MNHEY and CDR2 SVGAGI. V lost 5 bases and J lost 8, with 9 bases in between. CDR3 length equals 12 residues. For the CDR3, the DNA is TGTGCCAGCAGTCTCCCGCAGGAAAAACTGTTTTTT. This encodes CASSLPQEKLFF.

J is TRBJ1-1 and V is TRBV28; no firm D call. There are 12 residues in the CDR3. Trimming stripped 4 bases from V and 4 bases from J, with 7 bases between. Germline lookup yields CDR1 MDHEN and CDR2 SYDVKM. The CDR3 region has the DNA TGTGCCAGCAGTTCTCTGGCCACTGAAGCTTTCTTT. Protein sequence: CASSSLATEAFF. The complete variable domain, with remaining parts taken from reference TRBV28 and TRBJ1-1, reads DVKVTQSSRYLVKRTGEKVFLECVQDMDHENMFWYRQDPGLGLRLIYFSYDVKMKEKGDIPEGYSVSREKKERFSLILESASTNQTSMYLCASSSLATEAFFGQGTRLTVV.

This clone was detected a few times. V and J are TRBV11-3 and TRBJ2-7, with 8 bases aligning to TRBD2. The V gene's germline CDR1 is SGHNT and CDR2 YENEEA. The CDR3 sequence is 16 residues long. J lost 4 bases, V lost 0 bases, and 8 bases had no gene match. This chain's CDR3 is CASSLDVGTRKYEQYV. The CDR3 DNA follows: TGTGCCAGCAGCTTAGATGTCGGGACTAGAAAATACGAGCAGTACGTC.

CDR3 in DNA: TGTGCCAGCAGTCTCCGGGCAGGAGCCTACGAGCAGTACGTC. Amino acid sequence: CASSLRAGAYEQYV. The gene calls are TRBV27 and TRBJ2-7; D gene ambiguous. V gave up 5 bases and J gave up 2 bases, with 13 bases separating them. The CDR3 is 14 amino acids. Per the germline V gene, CDR1 is MNHEY and CDR2 is SMNVEV (reference sequence).

The rearrangement joins TRBV10-2 to TRBJ2-2; D gene uncertain. The CDR3 is made up of 14 amino acids. Trimming took 0 bases from V and 6 from J, leaving 8 bases between them. Germline V gene sequence: CDR1 WSHSY, CDR2 SAAADI. The CDR3 loop is CASSESVVAGELFF. CDR3 coding DNA: TGCGCCAGCAGTGAGTCGGTTGTCGCCGGGGAGCTGTTTTTT.

In this sample, this clone turned up once. At the DNA level, this CDR3 is encoded by other sequences in the same sample as well. The chain has TRBV20-1 and TRBJ2-1; D is unresolved. Germline V gives CDR1 DFQATT, CDR2 SNEGSKA (reference sequence). The CDR3 runs to 11 residues. The V end was cut by 0 bases, the J end by 8 bases, with 5 bases between. CDR3 loop: CSARDRHEQFF. CDR3 DNA: TGCAGTGCTAGAGATCGGCATGAGCAGTTCTTC.

This clone appeared a single time. The rearrangement joins TRBV19 to TRBJ2-5; no firm D call. V was pared by 6 bases and J by 5 bases, with 7 bases between. Germline loops: CDR1 LNHDA, CDR2 SQIVND (reference sequence). There are 11 residues in the CDR3. In DNA, the CDR3 is TGTGCCAGTAGCAAGGATGAGACCCAGTACTTC. Amino acid sequence: CASSKDETQYF.

The chain links TRBV7-3 to TRBJ2-3; TRBD1 matches 11 bases. Germline CDR1 is SGHTA and CDR2 is FQGTGA. J was trimmed by 5 bases and V by 1 base; bases with no gene match: 11. The CDR3 covers 18 residues. This CDR3 is CASSLNARTGGQGDTQYF. In DNA, the CDR3 is TGTGCCAGCAGCTTAAACGCTCGGACAGGGGGCCAAGGAGATACGCAGTATTTT.

This chain uses TRBV28 with TRBJ2-7, with 8 bases aligning to TRBD2. Germline V gene lookup returns CDR1 MDHEN and CDR2 SYDVKM. The CDR3 extends over 19 amino acids. With V trimmed by 5 bases and J by 3 bases, 21 bases remained unmatched. CDR3 nucleotide sequence: TGTGCCAGCAGTCCCTTTTTTAGGTCCAGCGGGGGTTTGAGCTACGAGCAGTACTTC. It yields the protein CASSPFFRSSGGLSYEQYF.

The chain combines TRBV5-4 with TRBJ2-1; D tentatively fits TRBD1 or TRBD2 (5 bases each). This CDR3 has 15 residues. The germline V and J ends were trimmed by 3 bases and 10 bases, with 20 bases remaining between them. The germline V gene encodes CDR1 SGHNT and CDR2 YYREEE (reference sequence). CDR3 coding DNA: TGTGCCAGCAGCTCCGCGAGCTTGGGGGTCGGGGAGCAGTTCTTC. Amino acid sequence: CASSSASLGVGEQFF.